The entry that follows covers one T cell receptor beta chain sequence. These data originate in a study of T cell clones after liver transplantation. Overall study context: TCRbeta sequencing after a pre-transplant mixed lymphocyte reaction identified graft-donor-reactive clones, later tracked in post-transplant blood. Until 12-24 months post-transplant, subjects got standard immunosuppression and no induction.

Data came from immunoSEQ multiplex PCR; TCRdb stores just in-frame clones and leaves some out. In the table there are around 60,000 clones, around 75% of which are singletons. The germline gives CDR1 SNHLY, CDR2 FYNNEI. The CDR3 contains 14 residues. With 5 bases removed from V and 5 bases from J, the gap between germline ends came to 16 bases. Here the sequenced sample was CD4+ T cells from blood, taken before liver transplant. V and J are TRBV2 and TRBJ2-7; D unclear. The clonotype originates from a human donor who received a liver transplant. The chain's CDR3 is CASSPIVRGDEQYF. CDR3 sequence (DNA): TGTGCCAGCAGTCCCATAGTCCGAGGTGACGAGCAGTACTTC.